A single sample gave rise to the 11 T cell receptor beta chains below, sequenced in a study of blood T cell repertoires in COVID-19. The data were produced by immunoSEQ multiplex PCR, yet TCRdb's version contains in-frame clones alone and is incomplete. Of about 210,000 clones listed, about 81% are singletons. The sequencing sample was made of PBMCs or T cells enriched from blood (not recorded which). The receptors shown here come from a middle-aged man who had recovered from COVID-19.

The rearrangement links TRBV7-8 to TRBJ1-3, with D unresolved. The CDR3 is 15 residues long. The V end was cut by 5 bases, the J end by 0 bases, with 11 bases between. Germline loops: CDR1 SGHVS, CDR2 FQNEAQ. The DNA for the CDR3 is TGTGCCAGCAGCGCCGACATAAACTCTGGAAACACCATATATTTT. Amino acid sequence: CASSADINSGNTIYF.

V is TRBV9 and J is TRBJ2-2, with 9 bases identical to TRBD1. Germline-derived CDR1 and CDR2 are SGDLS and YYNGEE. The ends lost 4 bases at V and 4 bases at J; junction bases unmatched: 5. The CDR3 length is 15 residues. DNA for the CDR3: TGTGCCAGCAGCCCACAGGGGGCTCTCACCGGGGAGCTGTTTTTT. It codes for CASSPQGALTGELFF.

V and J are TRBV5-1 and TRBJ2-3; D is uncertain. Trimming took off 0 bases at V and 2 bases at J, with 4 bases between the two ends. This CDR3 has 13 amino acids. Germline assignment: CDR1 SGHRS and CDR2 YFSETQ. CDR3 nucleotides: TGCGCCAGCAGCTTGGCGGTCACAGATACGCAGTATTTT. Its protein product is CASSLAVTDTQYF.

The chain has TRBV9 and TRBJ2-3; no reliable D call. V lost 4 bases to trimming and J lost 0 bases, with 15 bases between them. Germline loops: CDR1 SGDLS, CDR2 YYNGEE. This CDR3 comprises 16 residues. The CDR3: CASSPQVGLSTDTQYF. The DNA for the CDR3 is TGTGCCAGCAGCCCCCAGGTGGGCCTAAGCACAGATACGCAGTATTTT.

This chain links TRBV9 with TRBJ2-1; TRBD2 is a possible D gene (6 bases). V dropped 2 bases and J dropped 2 bases, with 20 bases sitting between them. The germline V gene encodes CDR1 SGDLS and CDR2 YYNGEE. The CDR3 is 18 residues long. In DNA, the CDR3 is TGTGCCAGCAGCGTGTCTAGCGACGTCCGGCTGGCCTACAATGAGCAGTTCTTC. Residues: CASSVSSDVRLAYNEQFF.

The gene calls are TRBV28 and TRBJ1-2; tentative D call: TRBD1 (6 bases). CDR1 and CDR2 from the germline V gene are MDHEN and SYDVKM. V lost 4 bases, J lost 4 bases, and 16 bases lay in between. The CDR3 covers 15 residues. CDR3 nucleotide sequence: TGTGCCAGCAGTTCCTCTGCCCAGGGGAGCTATGGCTACACCTTC. The encoded protein is CASSSSAQGSYGYTF.

The V gene is TRBV10-1, the J gene TRBJ2-7; 7 bases are shared with TRBD2. Germline CDR1 and CDR2: WNHNN and SYGVQD (reference sequence). The CDR3 sequence is 14 residues long. The ends lost 5 bases at V and 2 bases at J; junction bases unmatched: 6. CDR3 loop: CASSPSGTTYEQYF. The CDR3, as DNA: TGCGCCAGCAGTCCTAGCGGAACTACCTACGAGCAGTACTTC.

The chain uses TRBV29-1 and TRBJ2-7; perhaps TRBD1 as D (5 bases). The CDR3 extends over 13 amino acids. V was trimmed by 7 bases and J by 1 base, leaving 14 bases between them. From germline, CDR1 is SQVTM and CDR2 ANQGSEA. The CDR3 DNA is TGCAGCGCAGCCCCCGCAGGGTCCTACGAGCAGTACTTC. Its translation: CSAAPAGSYEQYF.

In its sample, this clone was seen a few times. Here the CDR3 DNA reads TGTGCCAGCAGTAAAGAGGGAAAGACCGGGGAGCTGTTTTTT. Its protein product is CASSKEGKTGELFF. This chain links TRBV6-4 with TRBJ2-2; a possible D gene is TRBD2 (5 bases). V was clipped by 5 bases and J by 5 bases, with 12 bases between them. The CDR3 is 14 residues long. In germline, CDR1 is MRHNA, CDR2 SNTAGT.

This rearrangement joins TRBV14 to TRBJ1-2; D gene unclear. The CDR3 is made up of 12 amino acids. Trimming took off 2 bases at V and 3 bases at J, with 4 bases between the two ends. The germline V gene encodes CDR1 SGHDN and CDR2 FVKESK. CDR3 loop: CASSQSDYGYTF. In DNA form, the CDR3 reads TGTGCCAGCAGCCAATCCGACTATGGCTACACCTTC. The full variable domain, in which reference TRBV14 and TRBJ1-2 provide the parts outside the CDR3, is EAGVTQFPSHSVIEKGQTVTLRCDPISGHDNLYWYRRVMGKEIKFLLHFVKESKQDESGMPNNRFLAERTGGTYSTLKVQPAELEDSGVYFCASSQSDYGYTFGSGTRLTVV.

V and J are TRBV7-3 and TRBJ2-1; the match to TRBD1 covers 10 bases. CDR1 SGHTA and CDR2 FQGTGA come from the germline V gene. This CDR3 is 15 amino acids long. V shed 3 bases, J shed 4 bases, and the junction held 3 bases outside the gene matches. The DNA for the CDR3 is TGTGCCAGCAGCTTGACAGGGGGCAGGTACAATGAGCAGTTCTTC. It yields the protein CASSLTGGRYNEQFF.